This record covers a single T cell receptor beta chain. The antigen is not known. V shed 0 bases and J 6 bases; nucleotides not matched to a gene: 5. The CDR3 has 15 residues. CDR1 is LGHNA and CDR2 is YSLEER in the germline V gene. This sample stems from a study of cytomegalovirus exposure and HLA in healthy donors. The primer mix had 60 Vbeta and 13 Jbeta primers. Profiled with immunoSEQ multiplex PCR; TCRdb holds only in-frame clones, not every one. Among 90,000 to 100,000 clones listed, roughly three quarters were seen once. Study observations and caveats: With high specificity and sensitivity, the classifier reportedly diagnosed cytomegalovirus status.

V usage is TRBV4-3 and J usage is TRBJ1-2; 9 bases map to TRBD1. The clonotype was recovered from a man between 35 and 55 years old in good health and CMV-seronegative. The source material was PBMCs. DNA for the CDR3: TGCGCCAGCAGCCAAGATAGGAGACAGGGGGATGGCTACACCTTC. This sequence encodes CASSQDRRQGDGYTF.